This T cell receptor (beta chain) was retrieved from a study of siplizumab effects on memory and regulatory T cells. A few counts support this clone. The germline V and J ends were trimmed by 2 bases and 5 bases, with 16 bases remaining between them. The germline V gene encodes CDR1 SGHNT and CDR2 YENEEA. There are 15 residues in the CDR3. Profiling relied on immunoSEQ multiplex PCR, and the TCRdb table lists in-frame clones only, not all of them. The profile shows 100,000 to 120,000 clones, 92% of them singletons. The receptor was derived from a human donor in good health. V and J are TRBV11-3 and TRBJ2-7; perhaps TRBD1 as D (5 bases). Sequencing was carried out using CD4+ T cells sorted from blood. The CDR3 sequence: CASSLTGRESNEQYF. The CDR3 DNA sequence: TGTGCCAGCAGCTTAACAGGCAGGGAATCGAACGAGCAGTACTTC. Full variable domain (missing parts from reference TRBV11-3 and TRBJ2-7): EAGVVQSPRYKIIEKKQPVAFWCNPISGHNTLYWYLQNLGQGPELLIRYENEEAVDDSQLPKDRFSAERLKGVDSTLKIQPAELGDSAVYLCASSLTGRESNEQYFGPGTRLTVT.